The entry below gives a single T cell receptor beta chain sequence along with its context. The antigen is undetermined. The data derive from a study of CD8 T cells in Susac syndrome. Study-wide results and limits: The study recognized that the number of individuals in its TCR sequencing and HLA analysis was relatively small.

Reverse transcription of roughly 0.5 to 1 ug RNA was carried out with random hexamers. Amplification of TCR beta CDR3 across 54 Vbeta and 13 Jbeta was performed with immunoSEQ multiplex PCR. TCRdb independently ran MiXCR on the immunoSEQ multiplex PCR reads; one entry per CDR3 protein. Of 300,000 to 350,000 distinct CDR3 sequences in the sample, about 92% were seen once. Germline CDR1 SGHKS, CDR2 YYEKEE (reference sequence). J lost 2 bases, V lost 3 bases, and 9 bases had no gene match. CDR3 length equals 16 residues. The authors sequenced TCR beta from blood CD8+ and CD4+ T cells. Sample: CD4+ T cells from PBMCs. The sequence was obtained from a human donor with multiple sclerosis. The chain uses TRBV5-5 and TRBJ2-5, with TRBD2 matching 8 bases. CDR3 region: CASSWRSGSTQETQYF. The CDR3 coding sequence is TGTGCCAGCAGCTGGCGGAGCGGGAGTACGCAAGAGACCCAGTACTTC.